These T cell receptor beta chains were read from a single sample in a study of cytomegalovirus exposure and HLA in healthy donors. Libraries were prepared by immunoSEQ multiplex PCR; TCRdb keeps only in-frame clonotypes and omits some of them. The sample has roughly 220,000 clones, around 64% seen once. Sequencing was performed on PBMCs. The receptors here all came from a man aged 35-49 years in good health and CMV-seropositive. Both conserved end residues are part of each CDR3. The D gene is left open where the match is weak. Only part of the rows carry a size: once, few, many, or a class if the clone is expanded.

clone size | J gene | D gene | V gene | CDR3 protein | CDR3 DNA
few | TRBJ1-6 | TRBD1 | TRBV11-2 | CASSLNRGQNNSPLHF | TGTGCCAGCAGCTTAAATAGGGGACAGAATAATTCACCCCTCCACTTT
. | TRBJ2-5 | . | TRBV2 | CASSVSVQETQYF | TGTGCCAGCAGTGTTTCAGTCCAAGAGACCCAGTACTTC
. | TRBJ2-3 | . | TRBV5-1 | CASSLAPGEDTQYF | TGCGCCAGCAGCTTGGCCCCAGGGGAGGATACGCAGTATTTT
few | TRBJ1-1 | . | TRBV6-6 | CASSYGGLNTEAFF | TGTGCCAGCAGTTATGGGGGACTAAACACTGAAGCTTTCTTT
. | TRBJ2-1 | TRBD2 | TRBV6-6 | CASSYSLAEHNEQFF | TGTGCCAGCAGTTACTCCCTAGCGGAACACAATGAGCAGTTCTTC
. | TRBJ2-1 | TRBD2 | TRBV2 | CATDRGGGWTNEQFF | TGTGCCACCGACCGGGGGGGAGGGTGGACAAATGAGCAGTTCTTC
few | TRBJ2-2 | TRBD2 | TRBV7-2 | CASSLVGGGPVGGELFF | TGTGCCAGCAGCTTAGTCGGGGGGGGGCCGGTAGGCGGGGAGCTGTTTTTT
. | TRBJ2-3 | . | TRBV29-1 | CSVNPITSDTQYF | TGCAGCGTTAACCCTATAACGAGCGATACGCAGTATTTT
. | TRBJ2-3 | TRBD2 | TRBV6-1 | CASSFSGRGDTQYF | TGTGCCAGCAGTTTTAGCGGGCGGGGAGATACGCAGTATTTT
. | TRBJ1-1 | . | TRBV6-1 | CASNKGDTEAFF | TGTGCCAGCAATAAGGGGGATACTGAAGCTTTCTTT
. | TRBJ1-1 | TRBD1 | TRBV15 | CATSSGDRGFGTEAFF | TGTGCCACCAGCAGCGGGGACAGGGGGTTTGGCACTGAAGCTTTCTTT
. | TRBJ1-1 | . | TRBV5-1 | CASSTDSTNTEAFF | TGCGCCAGCAGCACCGACAGTACGAACACTGAAGCTTTCTTT
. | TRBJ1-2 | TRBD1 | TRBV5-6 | CASSTDRSGWYTF | TGTGCCAGCAGCACGGACAGGTCTGGGTGGTACACCTTC
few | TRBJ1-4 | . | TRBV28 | CAIRDTEYEKLFF | TGTGCCATCCGGGACACCGAATATGAAAAACTGTTTTTT
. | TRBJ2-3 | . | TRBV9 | CASSVGGGGGDTQYF | TGTGCCAGCAGCGTAGGAGGGGGGGGAGGAGATACGCAGTATTTT
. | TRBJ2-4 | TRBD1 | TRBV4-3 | CASSQGTDRADIQYF | TGCGCCAGCAGCCAAGGCACGGACAGGGCCGATATTCAGTACTTC
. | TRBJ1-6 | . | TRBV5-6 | CASSPLGQPNSPLHF | TGTGCCAGCAGCCCCCTGGGACAACCTAATTCACCCCTCCACTTT
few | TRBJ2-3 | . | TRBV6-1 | CASRTRESTDTQYF | TGTGCCAGCCGAACGAGGGAGAGCACAGATACGCAGTATTTT
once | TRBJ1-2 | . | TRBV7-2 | CASSPQGDYGYTF | TGTGCCAGCAGCCCACAGGGCGACTATGGCTACACCTTC
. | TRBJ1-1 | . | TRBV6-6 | CASSTTPWTEEAFF | TGTGCCAGCAGTACCACCCCCTGGACAGAGGAAGCTTTCTTT
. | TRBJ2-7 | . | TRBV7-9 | CASSLANDRSYEQYF | TGTGCCAGCAGCTTAGCGAACGACAGATCCTACGAGCAGTACTTC
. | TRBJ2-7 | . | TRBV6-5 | CASSASGGYEQYF | TGTGCCAGCAGTGCCTCCGGGGGCTACGAGCAGTACTTC
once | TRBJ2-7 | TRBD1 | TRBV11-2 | CASSLDGQGAYEQYF | TGTGCCAGCAGCTTAGACGGACAGGGGGCTTACGAGCAGTACTTC
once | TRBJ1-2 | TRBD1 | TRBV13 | CASSLYRGDYGYTF | TGTGCCAGCAGCCTATACAGGGGCGACTATGGCTACACCTTC
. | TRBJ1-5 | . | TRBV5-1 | CASSLAGRDQPQHF | TGCGCCAGCAGCTTGGCCGGGCGGGATCAGCCCCAGCATTTT
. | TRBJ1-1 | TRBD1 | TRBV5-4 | CASSSRTGMLLNTEAFF | TGTGCCAGCAGCTCCCGGACAGGGATGTTGTTGAACACTGAAGCTTTCTTT
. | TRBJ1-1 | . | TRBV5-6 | CASILLGGSEAFF | TGTGCCAGCATCCTCTTGGGGGGGTCTGAAGCTTTCTTT